This TCR beta chain was obtained from a study of control samples from healthy donors and cancer patients. Using immunoSEQ multiplex PCR, the repertoire was profiled, and TCRdb retains in-frame clones only, with some absent. The repertoire has just under 60,000 clones, 92% of them found once; the top ten carry 1.5% to 2%. This CDR3 spans 16 amino acids. V lost 4 bases to trimming and J lost 3 bases; unmatched junction nucleotides: 15. CDR1 is SQVTM and CDR2 is ANQGSEA in the germline V gene. This clone has a handful of counts. The rearrangement uses TRBV29-1 and TRBJ2-7; 7 positions agree with TRBD2. Sequencing used PBMCs. The receptor comes from a man aged 35-49 years with colorectal cancer. As DNA, the CDR3 is TGCAGCGTTGTCCCCTTTAAACTAGCGAATAGCTACGAGCAGTACTTC. Translation gives CSVVPFKLANSYEQYF.